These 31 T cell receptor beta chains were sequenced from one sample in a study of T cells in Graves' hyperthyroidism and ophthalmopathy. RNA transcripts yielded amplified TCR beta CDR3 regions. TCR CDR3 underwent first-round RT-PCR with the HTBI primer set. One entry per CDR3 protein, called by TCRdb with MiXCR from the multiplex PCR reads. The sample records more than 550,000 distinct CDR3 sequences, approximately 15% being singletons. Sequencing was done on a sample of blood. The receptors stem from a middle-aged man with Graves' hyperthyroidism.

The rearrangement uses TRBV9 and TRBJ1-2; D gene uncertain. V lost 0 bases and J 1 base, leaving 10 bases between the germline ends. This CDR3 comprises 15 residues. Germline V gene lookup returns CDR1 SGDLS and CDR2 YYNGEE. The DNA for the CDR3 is TGTGCCAGCAGCGTAGAGGCAGACCTTAACTATGGCTACACCTTC. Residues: CASSVEADLNYGYTF.

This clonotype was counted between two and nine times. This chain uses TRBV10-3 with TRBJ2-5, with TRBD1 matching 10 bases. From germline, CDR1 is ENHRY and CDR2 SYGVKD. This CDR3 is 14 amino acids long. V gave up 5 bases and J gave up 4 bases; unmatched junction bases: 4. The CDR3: CAISYGQGGETQYF. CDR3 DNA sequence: TGTGCCATCAGTTATGGACAGGGGGGAGAGACCCAGTACTTC.

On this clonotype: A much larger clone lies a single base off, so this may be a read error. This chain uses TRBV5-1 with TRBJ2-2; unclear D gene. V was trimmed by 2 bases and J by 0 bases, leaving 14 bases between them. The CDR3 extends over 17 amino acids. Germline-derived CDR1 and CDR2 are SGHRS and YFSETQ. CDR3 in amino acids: CASSFEQSAANTGELFF. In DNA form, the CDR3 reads TGCGCCAGCAGCTTTGAACAGTCTGCCGCGAACACCGGGGAGCTGTTTTTT. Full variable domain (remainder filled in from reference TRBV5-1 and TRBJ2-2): KAGVTQTPRYLIKTRGQQVTLSCSPISGHRSVSWYQQTPGQGLQFLFEYFSETQRNKGNFPGRFSGRQFSNSRSEMNVSTLELGDSALYLCASSFEQSAANTGELFFGEGSRLTVL.

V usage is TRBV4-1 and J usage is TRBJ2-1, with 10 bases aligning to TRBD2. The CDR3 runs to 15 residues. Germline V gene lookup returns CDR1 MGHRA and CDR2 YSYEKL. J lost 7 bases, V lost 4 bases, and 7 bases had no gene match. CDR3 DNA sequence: TGCGCCAGCAGCCCTTCCACTAGCGGGAAGAATGAGCAGTTCTTC. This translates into CASSPSTSGKNEQFF.

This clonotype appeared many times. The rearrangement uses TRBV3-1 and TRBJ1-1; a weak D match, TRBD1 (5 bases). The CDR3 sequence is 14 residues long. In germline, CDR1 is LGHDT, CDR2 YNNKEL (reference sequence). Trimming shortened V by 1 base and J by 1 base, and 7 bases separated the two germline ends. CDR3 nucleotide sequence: TGTGCCAGCAGCCAAGTGGGGACGAACACTGAAGCTTTCTTT. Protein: CASSQVGTNTEAFF.

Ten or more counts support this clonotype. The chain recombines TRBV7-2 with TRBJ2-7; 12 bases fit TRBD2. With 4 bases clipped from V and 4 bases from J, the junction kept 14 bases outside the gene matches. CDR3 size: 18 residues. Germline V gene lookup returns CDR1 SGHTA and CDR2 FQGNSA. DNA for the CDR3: TGTGCCAGCAGCTCAACATCGGGACTAGCGGGTCGGATTTACGAGCAGTACTTC. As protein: CASSSTSGLAGRIYEQYF.

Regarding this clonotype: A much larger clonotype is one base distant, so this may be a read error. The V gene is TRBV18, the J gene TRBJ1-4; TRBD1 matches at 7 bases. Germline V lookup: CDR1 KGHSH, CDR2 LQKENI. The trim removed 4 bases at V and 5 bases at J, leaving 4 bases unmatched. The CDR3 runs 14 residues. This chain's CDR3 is CASSHATGNEKLFF. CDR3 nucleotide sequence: TGTGCCAGCTCACACGCGACAGGGAATGAAAAACTGTTTTTT.

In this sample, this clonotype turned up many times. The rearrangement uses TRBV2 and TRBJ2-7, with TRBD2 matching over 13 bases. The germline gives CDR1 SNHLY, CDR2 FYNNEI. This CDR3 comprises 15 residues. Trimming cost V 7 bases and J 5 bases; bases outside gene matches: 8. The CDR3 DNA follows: TGTGCCAGCAAACTAGCGGGAGGGTTTTTAGACGAGCAGTACTTC. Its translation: CASKLAGGFLDEQYF. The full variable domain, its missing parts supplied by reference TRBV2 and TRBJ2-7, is EPEVTQTPSHQVTQMGQEVILRCVPISNHLYFYWYRQILGQKVEFLVSFYNNEISEKSEIFDDQFSVERPDGSNFTLKIRSTKLEDSAMYFCASKLAGGFLDEQYFGPGTRLTVT.

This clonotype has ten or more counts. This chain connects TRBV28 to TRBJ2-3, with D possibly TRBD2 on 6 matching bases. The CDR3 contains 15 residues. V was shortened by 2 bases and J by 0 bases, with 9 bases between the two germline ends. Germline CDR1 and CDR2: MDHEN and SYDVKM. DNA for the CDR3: TGTGCCAGCAGTTTAGTCGGGACTAGCACAGATACGCAGTATTTT. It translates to CASSLVGTSTDTQYF.

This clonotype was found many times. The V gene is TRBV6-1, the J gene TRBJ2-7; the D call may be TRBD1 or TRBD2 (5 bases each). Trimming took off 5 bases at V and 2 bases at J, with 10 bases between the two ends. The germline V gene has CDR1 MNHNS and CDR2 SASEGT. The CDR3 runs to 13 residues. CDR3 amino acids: CASSPGPPYEQYF. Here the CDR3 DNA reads TGTGCCAGCAGTCCGGGACCTCCCTACGAGCAGTACTTC.

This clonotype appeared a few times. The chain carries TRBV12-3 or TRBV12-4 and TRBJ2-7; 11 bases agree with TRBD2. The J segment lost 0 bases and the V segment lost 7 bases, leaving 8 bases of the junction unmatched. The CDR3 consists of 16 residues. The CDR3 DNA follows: TGTGCCAGCACCCAGGCACTAGCGGGGGTCTCCTACGAGCAGTACTTC. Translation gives CASTQALAGVSYEQYF.

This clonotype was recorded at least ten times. CDR3 sequence: CASTENGGGFADTQYF. The CDR3 DNA sequence: TGTGCCAGCACCGAAAACGGAGGGGGGTTCGCAGATACGCAGTATTTT. The V and J genes are TRBV11-1 and TRBJ2-3; D possibly matches TRBD1 or TRBD2 (6 bases each). Germline CDR1 SGHAT, CDR2 FQDESV (reference sequence). This CDR3 region has 16 residues. V was trimmed by 7 bases and J by 4 bases, leaving 21 bases between them.

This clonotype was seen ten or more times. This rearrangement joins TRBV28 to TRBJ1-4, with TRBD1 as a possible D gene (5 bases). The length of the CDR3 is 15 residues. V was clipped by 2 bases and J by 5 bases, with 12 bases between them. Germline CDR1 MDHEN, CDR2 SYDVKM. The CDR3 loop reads CASSLGSQGNEKLFF. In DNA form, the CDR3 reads TGTGCCAGCAGTTTAGGAAGTCAGGGAAATGAAAAACTGTTTTTT.

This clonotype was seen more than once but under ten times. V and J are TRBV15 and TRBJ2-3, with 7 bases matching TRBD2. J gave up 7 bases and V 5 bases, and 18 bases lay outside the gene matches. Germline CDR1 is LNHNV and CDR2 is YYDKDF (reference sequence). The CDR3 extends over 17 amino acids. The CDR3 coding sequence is TGTGCCACCAGCCTCGGTGGAGCGGGAACGAATACGAATACGCAGTATTTT. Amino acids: CATSLGGAGTNTNTQYF.

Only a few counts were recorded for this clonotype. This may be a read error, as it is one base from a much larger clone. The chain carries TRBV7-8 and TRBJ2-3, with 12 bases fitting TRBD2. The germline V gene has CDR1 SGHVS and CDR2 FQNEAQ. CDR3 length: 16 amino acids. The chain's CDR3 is CTSSLELAGGTDTQYF. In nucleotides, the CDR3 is TGTACCAGCAGTTTAGAACTAGCGGGAGGTACAGATACGCAGTATTTT.

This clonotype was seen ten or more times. The chain's CDR3 is CASTEGGSGANVLTF. CDR3 sequence (DNA): TGTGCCAGCACTGAGGGAGGATCTGGGGCCAACGTCCTGACTTTC. The chain links TRBV2 to TRBJ2-6; maybe TRBD2 (6 bases). V lost 7 bases and J 1 base, leaving 11 bases between the germline ends. Germline V CDR1 and CDR2: SNHLY, FYNNEI. CDR3 length: 15 amino acids.

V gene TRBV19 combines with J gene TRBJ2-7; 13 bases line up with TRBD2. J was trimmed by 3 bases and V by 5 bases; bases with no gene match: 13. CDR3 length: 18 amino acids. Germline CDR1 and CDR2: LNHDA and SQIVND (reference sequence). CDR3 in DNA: TGTGCCAGTAGTTCACACCCATCGGGACTAGCGGGATTCTACGAGCAGTACTTC. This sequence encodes CASSSHPSGLAGFYEQYF.

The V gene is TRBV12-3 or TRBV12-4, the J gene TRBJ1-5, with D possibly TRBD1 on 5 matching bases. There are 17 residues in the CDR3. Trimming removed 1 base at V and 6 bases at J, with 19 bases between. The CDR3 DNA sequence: TGTGCCAGCAGTTTAGGGCGTGGGGCTAGAGGCAGTCAGCCCCAGCATTTT. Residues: CASSLGRGARGSQPQHF.

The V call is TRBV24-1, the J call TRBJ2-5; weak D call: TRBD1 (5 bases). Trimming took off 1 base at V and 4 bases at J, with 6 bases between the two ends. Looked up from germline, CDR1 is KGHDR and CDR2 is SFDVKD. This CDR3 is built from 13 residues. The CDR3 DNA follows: TGTGCCACCAGTGATTTTCAGGGAGAGACCCAGTACTTC. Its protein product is CATSDFQGETQYF.

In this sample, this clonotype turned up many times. CDR3 coding DNA: TGTGCCAGCAGTTACTCGAGTGGGCTAGCGGGCACAGATACGCAGTATTTT. It is translated as CASSYSSGLAGTDTQYF. The chain is built from TRBV6-2 or TRBV6-3 and TRBJ2-3; 7 bases fit TRBD2. V lost 0 bases, J lost 1 base, and 7 bases stayed unmatched. Germline values: CDR1 MNHEY, CDR2 SVGEGT. The CDR3 runs to 17 residues.

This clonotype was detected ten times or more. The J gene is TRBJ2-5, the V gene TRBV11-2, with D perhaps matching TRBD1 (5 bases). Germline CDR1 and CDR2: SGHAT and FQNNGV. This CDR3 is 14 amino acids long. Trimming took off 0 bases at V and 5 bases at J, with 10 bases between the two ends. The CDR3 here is CASSLEGVWETQYF. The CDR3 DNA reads TGTGCCAGCAGCTTAGAAGGGGTGTGGGAGACCCAGTACTTC. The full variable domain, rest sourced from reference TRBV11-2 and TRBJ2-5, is EAGVAQSPRYKIIEKRQSVAFWCNPISGHATLYWYQQILGQGPKLLIQFQNNGVVDDSQLPKDRFSAERLKGVDSTLKIQPAKLEDSAVYLCASSLEGVWETQYFGPGTRLLVL.

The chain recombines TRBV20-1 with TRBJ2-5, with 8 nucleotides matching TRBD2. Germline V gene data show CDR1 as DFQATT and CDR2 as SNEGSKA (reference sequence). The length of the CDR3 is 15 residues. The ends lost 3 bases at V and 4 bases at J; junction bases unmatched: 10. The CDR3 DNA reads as TGCAGTGCTAGCCTTGGGACTAGGGGACTAGAGACCCAGTACTTC. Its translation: CSASLGTRGLETQYF.

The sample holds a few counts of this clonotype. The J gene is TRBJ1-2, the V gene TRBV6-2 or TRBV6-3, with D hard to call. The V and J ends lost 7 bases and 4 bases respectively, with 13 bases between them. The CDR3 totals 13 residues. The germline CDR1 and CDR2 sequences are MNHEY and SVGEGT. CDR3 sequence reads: CASTQPPIYGYTF. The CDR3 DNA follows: TGTGCCAGCACCCAGCCCCCTATCTATGGCTACACCTTC.

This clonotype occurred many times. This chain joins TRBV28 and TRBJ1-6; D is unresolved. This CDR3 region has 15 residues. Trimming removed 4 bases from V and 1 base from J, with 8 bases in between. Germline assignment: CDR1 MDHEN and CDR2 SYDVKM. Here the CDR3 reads CASSSRGSYNSPLHF. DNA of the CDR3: TGTGCCAGCAGTTCCCGGGGATCCTATAATTCACCCCTCCACTTT.

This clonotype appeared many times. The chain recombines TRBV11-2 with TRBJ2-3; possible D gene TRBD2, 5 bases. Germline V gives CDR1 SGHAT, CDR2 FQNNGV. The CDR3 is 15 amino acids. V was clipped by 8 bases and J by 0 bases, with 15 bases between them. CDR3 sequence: CASGLGLVSTDTQYF. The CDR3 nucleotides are TGTGCCAGCGGACTTGGACTCGTTAGCACAGATACGCAGTATTTT.

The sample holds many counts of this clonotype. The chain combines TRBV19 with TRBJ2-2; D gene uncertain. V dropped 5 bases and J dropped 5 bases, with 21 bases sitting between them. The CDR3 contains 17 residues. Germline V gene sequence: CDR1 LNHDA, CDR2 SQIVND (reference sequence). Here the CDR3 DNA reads TGTGCCAGTAGTTGGGAAGAAAGCCACGCATTAACCGGGGAGCTGTTTTTT. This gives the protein CASSWEESHALTGELFF.

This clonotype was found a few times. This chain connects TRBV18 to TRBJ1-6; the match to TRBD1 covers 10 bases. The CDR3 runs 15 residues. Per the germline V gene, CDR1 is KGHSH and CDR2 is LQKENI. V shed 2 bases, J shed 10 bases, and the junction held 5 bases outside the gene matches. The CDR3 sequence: CASSPFAGQGSPLHF. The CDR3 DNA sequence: TGTGCCAGCTCACCATTTGCGGGACAGGGGTCACCCCTCCACTTT.

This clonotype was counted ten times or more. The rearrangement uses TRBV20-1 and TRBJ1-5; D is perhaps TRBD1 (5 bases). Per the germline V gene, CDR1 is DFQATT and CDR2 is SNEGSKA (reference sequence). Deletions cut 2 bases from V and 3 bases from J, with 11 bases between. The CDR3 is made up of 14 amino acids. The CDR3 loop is CSARWRGDNQPQHF. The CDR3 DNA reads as TGCAGTGCTAGATGGCGAGGGGACAATCAGCCCCAGCATTTT.

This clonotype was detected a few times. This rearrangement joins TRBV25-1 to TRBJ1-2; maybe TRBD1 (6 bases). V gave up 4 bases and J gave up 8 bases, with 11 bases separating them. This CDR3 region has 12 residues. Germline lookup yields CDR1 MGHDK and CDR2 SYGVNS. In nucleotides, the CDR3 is TGTGCCAGCAGTGGGGACATTAGAGGCTACACCTTC. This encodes CASSGDIRGYTF.

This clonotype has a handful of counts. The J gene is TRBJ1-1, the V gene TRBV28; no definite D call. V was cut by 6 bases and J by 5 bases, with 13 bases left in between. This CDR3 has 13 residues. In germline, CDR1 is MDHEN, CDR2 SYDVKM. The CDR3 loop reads CASRTGLGTEAFF. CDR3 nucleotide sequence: TGTGCCAGCAGAACCGGGTTGGGGACTGAAGCTTTCTTT.

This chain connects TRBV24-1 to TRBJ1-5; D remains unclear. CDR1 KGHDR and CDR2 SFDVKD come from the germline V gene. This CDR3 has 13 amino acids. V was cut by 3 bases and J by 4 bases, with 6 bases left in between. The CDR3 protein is CATSDRDNQPQHF. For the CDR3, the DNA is TGTGCCACCAGTGATCGGGATAATCAGCCCCAGCATTTT.